Sequencing of this TCR beta chain was carried out in a study of T-cell reconstitution after alpha-beta-depleted transplantation in children. Note on this clonotype: Its cognate antigen is unknown.

Using unique molecular identifiers, the investigators prepared the TCRbeta library. TCRdb re-called the PCR reads with MiXCR, one entry per CDR3 protein. Altogether around 490,000 distinct CDR3 sequences are present, about an eighth being singletons, with the ten largest covering about 15%. Whole-study results and caveats: Expanded graft clones numbering several hundred reportedly gave rise to alpha-beta T cells about two months after transplant. Newly made T cells mostly supplied T-cell counts and diversity one year after transplant. Where some patients showed high TCRbeta diversity at day 60, it came from recipient T cells and thymic progenitors that had survived.

Germline V lookup: CDR1 LGHNA, CDR2 YSLEER. V was pared by 0 bases and J by 3 bases, with 8 bases of the junction left unmatched. The CDR3 sequence is 17 residues long. The source material was PBMCs, mostly from graft donor cells, sampled 180 days after TCRalphabeta/CD19-depleted stem cell transplant. V and J are TRBV4-3 and TRBJ2-7, with 10 bases aligning to TRBD1. The receptor was isolated from a female patient aged 2-10 years who had a stem cell transplant for aplastic anemia, so the T cells may come from the graft donor. The CDR3 region is CASSQDPRDRGSYEQYF. Here the CDR3 DNA reads TGCGCCAGCAGCCAAGATCCCCGGGACAGGGGAAGCTACGAGCAGTACTTC.